This T cell receptor (beta chain) is from a study of cytomegalovirus exposure and HLA in healthy donors. Across the study: Out of about 360 genotyped donors, roughly 78% belonged to the Caucasian-associated ancestry cluster. General study findings and limits: In a later analysis, CMV-associated beta chains were mostly HLA-associated, it appeared.

This clone was picked up one time. Its cognate antigen is unknown. PCR employed 60 Vbeta and 13 Jbeta primers. TCRdb's table, derived via immunoSEQ multiplex PCR, lists solely in-frame clones and lacks some. The table has about 250,000 clones, about 66% seen once. The sequenced sample consisted of PBMCs. The TCR comes from a female donor in good health and CMV-seronegative.

In DNA, the CDR3 is TGTGCCAGCAGTTACCGGGACTATTCACCCCTCCACTTT. Protein sequence: CASSYRDYSPLHF. This chain joins TRBV27 and TRBJ1-6; a weak D match, TRBD1 (5 bases). The CDR3 is 13 residues long. Germline CDR1 and CDR2: MNHEY and SMNVEV (reference sequence). Trimming shortened V by 4 bases and J by 8 bases, and 9 bases separated the two germline ends.